Below are 10 T cell receptor beta chains sequenced from a single sample in a study of regulatory T cells in long-lasting Graves disease. Described time point: persistent/refractory GD, antithyroid drugs over 5 years with positive TRAb. Preparation of the TCR library used RNA extracted from PBMCs. HTBI primers from iRepertoire and Arm-PCR of CDR3 regions yielded the TCR beta libraries. TCRdb re-analysed the multiplex PCR reads in MiXCR, keeping a single row per CDR3 protein. The sample has 400,000 to 500,000 distinct CDR3 sequences; 20% to 25% are singletons. Here the sequenced sample was peripheral blood mononuclear cells (PBMCs), taken when the disease was refractory, from a patient treated with antithyroid drugs. The receptors were sampled from a female donor with Graves disease.

There are many counts of this clonotype. The chain links TRBV12-3 or TRBV12-4 to TRBJ2-6, with D maybe TRBD2 (5 bases). The V gene lost 7 bases and the J gene lost 0 bases, with 13 bases spanning the gap. The CDR3 is made up of 16 amino acids. DNA for the CDR3: TGTGCCAGCAACCGGGATGGCTACTCTGGGGCCAACGTCCTGACTTTC. It specifies CASNRDGYSGANVLTF.

This clonotype showed up many times. The chain combines TRBV28 with TRBJ2-2; no clear D gene. The germline V gene has CDR1 MDHEN and CDR2 SYDVKM. The CDR3 extends over 12 amino acids. Deletions cut 11 bases from V and 7 bases from J, with 14 bases between. The CDR3 is CAGSRSDGELFF. DNA for the CDR3: TGTGCCGGGTCTCGATCAGACGGGGAGCTGTTTTTT.

This clonotype came up many times. This chain links TRBV11-2 with TRBJ2-5; D might be TRBD1 (6 bases). The length of the CDR3 is 15 residues. V lost 2 bases to trimming and J lost 5 bases, with 15 bases between them. From germline, CDR1 is SGHAT and CDR2 FQNNGV. CDR3 in amino acids: CASSLTVQGHETQYF. The CDR3 region has the DNA TGTGCCAGCAGCTTAACGGTTCAGGGGCATGAGACCCAGTACTTC.

The J gene is TRBJ2-3, the V gene TRBV7-2, with D tentatively TRBD2 (6 bases). Germline loops: CDR1 SGHTA, CDR2 FQGNSA. V gave up 3 bases and J gave up 5 bases, with 12 bases separating them. The length of the CDR3 is 14 residues. As DNA, the CDR3 is TGTGCCAGCAGCTTGGTGGGAGGTATAGATACGCAGTATTTT. Its protein product is CASSLVGGIDTQYF.

This chain connects TRBV7-9 to TRBJ1-1, with 11 bases matching TRBD1. The V gene end was trimmed by 5 bases and the J gene end by 0 bases; junction bases not matched to a gene: 8. This CDR3 is 17 amino acids long. The germline V gene has CDR1 SEHNR and CDR2 FQNEAQ (reference sequence). Here the CDR3 DNA reads TGTGCCAGCAGCGCCCGGACAGGGGGCTGGGTGAACACTGAAGCTTTCTTT. Translated: CASSARTGGWVNTEAFF. The whole variable domain, remainder taken from reference TRBV7-9 and TRBJ1-1, is DTGVSQNPRHKITKRGQNVTFRCDPISEHNRLYWYRQTLGQGPEFLTYFQNEAQLEKSRLLSDRFSAERPKGSFSTLEIQRTEQGDSAMYLCASSARTGGWVNTEAFFGQGTRLTVV.

This clonotype was counted a single time. With a much larger clone just one base away, this may be a read error. This rearrangement joins TRBV29-1 to TRBJ1-5, with a weak D call TRBD1 (5 bases). The CDR3 is 14 amino acids. Germline lookup yields CDR1 SQVTM and CDR2 ANQGSEA. The CDR3 is CGVGGDSDNQPQHF. The CDR3 DNA reads as TGCGGCGTTGGAGGGGACTCCGACAATCAGCCCCAGCATTTT.

As concerns this clonotype: This may come from a read error, since a much larger clone is one base off. The CDR3 nucleotides are TGTGCCAGCAGTGCGACAGGGAGGGCCCAGTACTTC. Protein: CASSATGRAQYF. The genes are TRBV28 and TRBJ2-5; either TRBD1 or TRBD2 may fit D (7 bases each). There are 12 residues in the CDR3. Germline CDR1 and CDR2: MDHEN and SYDVKM. Trimming left V 5 bases short and J 9 bases short, with 13 bases between.

This clonotype was seen only a few times. The gene calls are TRBV7-2 and TRBJ2-2; D remains ambiguous. Germline V lookup: CDR1 SGHTA, CDR2 FQGNSA. This CDR3 contains 15 residues. Trimming shortened V by 2 bases and J by 2 bases, and 9 bases separated the two germline ends. The CDR3 here is CASSLSQLNTGELFF. CDR3 DNA: TGTGCCAGCAGCTTATCGCAGCTCAACACCGGGGAGCTGTTTTTT.

This clonotype was seen many times. The genes are TRBV12-3 or TRBV12-4 and TRBJ1-1; maybe TRBD1 (6 bases). The CDR3 sequence is 15 residues long. The V end was cut by 5 bases, the J end by 3 bases, with 16 bases between. The DNA of the CDR3 is TGTGCCAGCAGTGTACAGGGACATTCTTACACTGAAGCTTTCTTT. Its translation is CASSVQGHSYTEAFF.

This clonotype was counted at least ten times. The chain links TRBV7-8 to TRBJ2-7; D may be TRBD2 (5 bases). Trimming left V 7 bases short and J 5 bases short, with 21 bases between. CDR3 length: 15 amino acids. Germline lookup yields CDR1 SGHVS and CDR2 FQNEAQ. The CDR3 is CASNWNGEWNDEQYF. The CDR3 DNA reads TGTGCCAGCAACTGGAATGGGGAGTGGAACGACGAGCAGTACTTC. The entire variable domain, with the rest obtained from reference TRBV7-8 and TRBJ2-7, is as follows: GAGVSQSPRYKVAKRGQDVALRCDPISGHVSLFWYQQALGQGPEFLTYFQNEAQLDKSGLPSDRFFAERPEGSVSTLKIQRTQQEDSAVYLCASNWNGEWNDEQYFGPGTRLTVT.